The next 9 T cell receptor beta chains were all read from a single sample in a study of shared clonotypes between healthy human individuals. Method: immunoSEQ multiplex PCR; TCRdb's copy keeps in-frame clones and lacks some. The profile shows 2.3 million or so clones, approximately 95% of them singletons. The sequenced material came from naive CD4+ T cells from PBMCs. Specified subset: CD45RA+ positively selected. These receptors came from a man in his late teens or twenties in good health. Some clones in this sample may be carry-over from other donors' samples.

The sample holds one count of this clone. The J gene is TRBJ2-2, the V gene TRBV6-1; possibly TRBD1 or TRBD2 for D (5 bases each). With 4 bases removed from V and 6 bases from J, the gap between germline ends came to 24 bases. This CDR3 has 18 amino acids. The germline V gene has CDR1 MNHNS and CDR2 SASEGT. Written as DNA, the CDR3 is TGTGCCAGCAGTGCCCCCCTAGGAGGACAAGGGGTACCCGGGGAGCTGTTTTTT. As protein: CASSAPLGGQGVPGELFF.

This chain joins TRBV4-1 and TRBJ2-3, with 12 bases fitting TRBD2. J lost 6 bases, V lost 0 bases, and 16 bases had no gene match. CDR1 is MGHRA and CDR2 is YSYEKL in the germline V gene. The length of the CDR3 is 20 residues. CDR3: CASSQEPPSGRARGADTQYF. In DNA form, the CDR3 reads TGCGCCAGCAGCCAAGAGCCCCCTAGCGGGAGGGCCAGGGGGGCCGATACGCAGTATTTT.

The chain combines TRBV5-1 with TRBJ2-2, with 11 nucleotides matching TRBD2. The germline V gene has CDR1 SGHRS and CDR2 YFSETQ. Losses at the gene ends were 1 base for V and 5 bases for J; bases not matched to a gene: 1. The CDR3 length is 15 residues. CDR3 residues: CASSLTSGSTGELFF. The CDR3 DNA is TGCGCCAGCAGCTTGACTAGCGGGAGTACCGGGGAGCTGTTTTTT.

This chain connects TRBV28 to TRBJ1-2; D might be TRBD1 (5 bases). The ends were cut back, 7 bases at V and 3 bases at J, with 12 bases in the middle. This CDR3 has 13 residues. CDR1 MDHEN and CDR2 SYDVKM come from the germline V gene. The CDR3: CASTGRGYYGYTF. The CDR3 DNA reads TGTGCCAGCACCGGGCGGGGGTACTATGGCTACACCTTC.

This rearrangement joins TRBV27 to TRBJ1-1; 7 bases align to TRBD1. Germline CDR1 MNHEY, CDR2 SMNVEV (reference sequence). The V segment lost 8 bases and the J segment 6 bases; nucleotides outside the gene matches: 6. The CDR3 contains 12 residues. The DNA for the CDR3 is TGTGCCAGCTCCGACAGGGATTCTGAAGCTTTCTTT. Translating it yields CASSDRDSEAFF.

The gene calls are TRBV6-1 and TRBJ2-7, with 14 bases identical to TRBD2. Germline-derived CDR1 and CDR2 are MNHNS and SASEGT. Trimming took 3 bases from V and 2 from J; bases not matched to a gene: 3. The length of the CDR3 is 16 residues. Here the CDR3 DNA reads TGTGCCAGCAGTGAGGGACTAGCGGGGGCCCCCTACGAGCAGTACTTC. Translation: CASSEGLAGAPYEQYF.

This CDR3 is CASSSLGQGADTQYF. For the CDR3, the DNA is TGTGCCAGCAGCTCCCTGGGACAGGGGGCAGATACGCAGTATTTT. This chain links TRBV7-8 with TRBJ2-3; 11 nucleotides align to TRBD1. The germline gives CDR1 SGHVS, CDR2 FQNEAQ. V shed 4 bases, J shed 4 bases, and the junction held 4 bases outside the gene matches. The length of the CDR3 is 15 residues.

The CDR3 DNA follows: TGTGCCAGCAGCTTGGGGGGACTAGCGGGAGGGAAGGTCGAGCAGTTCTTC. Translating it yields CASSLGGLAGGKVEQFF. The chain has TRBV5-4 and TRBJ2-1, with TRBD2 matching over 16 bases. V lost 0 bases to trimming and J lost 10 bases; unmatched junction nucleotides: 7. The CDR3 has 17 residues. CDR1 SGHNT and CDR2 YYREEE come from the germline V gene (reference sequence).

The V and J genes are TRBV6-5 and TRBJ2-3; the match to TRBD2 covers 12 bases. Germline V CDR1 and CDR2: MNHEY, SVGAGI. The CDR3 extends over 14 amino acids. The V and J ends lost 5 bases and 3 bases, in that order; junction bases with no gene match: 0. The CDR3 here is CASSTSGRTDTQYF. CDR3 DNA: TGTGCCAGCAGTACTAGCGGGAGGACAGATACGCAGTATTTT.